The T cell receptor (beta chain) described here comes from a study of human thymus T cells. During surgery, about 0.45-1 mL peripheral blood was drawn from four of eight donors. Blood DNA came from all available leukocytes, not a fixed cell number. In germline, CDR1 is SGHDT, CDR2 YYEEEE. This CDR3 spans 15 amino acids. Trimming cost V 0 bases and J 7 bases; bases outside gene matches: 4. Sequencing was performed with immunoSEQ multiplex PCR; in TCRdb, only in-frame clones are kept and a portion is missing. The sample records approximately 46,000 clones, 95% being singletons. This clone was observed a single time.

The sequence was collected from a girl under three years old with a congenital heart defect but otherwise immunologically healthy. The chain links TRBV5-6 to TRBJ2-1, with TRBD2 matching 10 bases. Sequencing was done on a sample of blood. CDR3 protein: CASSLASGSGNEQFF. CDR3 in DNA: TGTGCCAGCAGCTTGGCTAGCGGGAGCGGAAATGAGCAGTTCTTC.